This is a list of T cell receptor beta chains from one sample in a study of blood T cell repertoires in COVID-19. TCRdb keeps only in-frame clones here, not all; method: immunoSEQ multiplex PCR. The data hold approximately 180,000 clones, with 70% to 90% observed a single time. Sequencing was carried out using peripheral blood. These receptors originate from a man in his forties with active or convalescent COVID-19. The CDR3 runs from the conserved cysteine through the conserved F or W. Each record gives: V gene, clone size, J gene, CDR3 length, D gene, CDR3 protein, CDR3 DNA. D genes are given only for firm matches. For some rows the clone size is stated as once, few or many, or as a class when expanded; others skip it.

TRBV29-1	NA	TRBJ1-4	11	NA	CSVERVEKLFF	TGCAGCGTTGAGAGGGTTGAAAAACTGTTTTTT
TRBV7-8	NA	TRBJ2-7	11	NA	CASSLIDEQYF	TGTGCCAGCAGCCTTATCGACGAGCAGTACTTC
TRBV9	NA	TRBJ2-3	14	TRBD2	CASSVAGGGYTQYF	TGTGCCAGCAGCGTAGCCGGGGGGGGCTATACGCAGTATTTT
TRBV19	NA	TRBJ1-2	14	TRBD1	CASRPGAGGYGYTF	TGTGCCAGTAGACCCGGGGCAGGGGGCTACGGCTACACCTTC
TRBV25-1	NA	TRBJ2-3	15	TRBD2	CASSAQAGLTDTQYF	TGTGCCAGCAGTGCCCAAGCGGGGCTTACAGATACGCAGTATTTT
TRBV3-1/TRBV3-2	NA	TRBJ2-5	16	TRBD2	CASSLRGLAGVETQYF	TGTGCCAGCAGTCTTAGGGGACTAGCGGGAGTAGAGACCCAGTACTTC
TRBV3-1/TRBV3-2	NA	TRBJ1-6	16	TRBD1	CASSHGDRGPNSPLHF	TGTGCCAGCAGCCATGGGGACAGGGGGCCGAATTCACCCCTCCACTTT
TRBV3-1/TRBV3-2	NA	TRBJ2-5	15	TRBD2	CASSQDGGDGRTQYF	TGTGCCAGCAGCCAAGATGGGGGGGACGGGAGGACCCAGTACTTC
TRBV5-4	NA	TRBJ2-1	17	NA	CASSSEPNLASHNEQFF	TGTGCCAGCAGCTCGGAACCGAATCTAGCGAGCCACAATGAGCAGTTCTTC
TRBV20-1	NA	TRBJ1-5	16	TRBD1	CSASVSPRQGDQPQHF	TGCAGTGCTAGTGTTAGCCCTAGACAGGGCGATCAGCCCCAGCATTTT
TRBV2	NA	TRBJ2-7	12	NA	CASRASPDEQYF	TGTGCCAGCAGGGCCTCACCCGACGAGCAGTACTTC
TRBV5-1	NA	TRBJ2-7	17	TRBD1	CASSLEGRQGASTEQYF	TGCGCCAGCAGCTTGGAGGGTAGGCAGGGGGCTTCTACCGAGCAGTACTTC
TRBV2	NA	TRBJ2-1	15	TRBD2	CASTLILAGTNEQFF	TGTGCCAGCACCTTAATACTAGCGGGGACAAATGAGCAGTTCTTC
TRBV28	NA	TRBJ2-7	16	TRBD1	CASRNLQGGYNYEQYF	TGTGCCAGCAGGAACCTACAGGGGGGATACAACTACGAGCAGTACTTC
TRBV28	NA	TRBJ2-7	15	TRBD1	CASSPSGTGGFEQYF	TGTGCCAGCAGTCCCTCGGGGACAGGGGGCTTCGAGCAGTACTTC
TRBV9	NA	TRBJ2-7	15	TRBD2	CASSPGTSVTYEQYF	TGTGCCAGCAGCCCAGGGACTAGCGTGACCTACGAGCAGTACTTC
TRBV3-1/TRBV3-2	NA	TRBJ2-3	16	NA	CASSLVTGLITDTQYF	TGTGCCAGCAGCCTAGTAACTGGGCTTATCACAGATACGCAGTATTTT
TRBV12-3/TRBV12-4	NA	TRBJ2-1	13	TRBD2	CASNLRSGDEQFF	TGTGCCAGCAACCTGAGAAGCGGGGATGAGCAGTTCTTC
TRBV7-3	NA	TRBJ2-6	19	TRBD2	CASSSRGARGGSGANVLTF	TGTGCCAGCAGCTCCCGAGGGGCCCGGGGGGGATCTGGGGCCAACGTCCTGACTTTC
TRBV27	once	TRBJ2-7	15	TRBD2	CASSLNPGGAYEQYF	TGTGCCAGCAGTTTAAATCCGGGAGGGGCCTACGAGCAGTACTTC
TRBV7-9	once	TRBJ2-7	14	TRBD1	CASRAGTGTYEQYF	TGTGCCAGCAGGGCCGGGACAGGGACGTACGAGCAGTACTTC
TRBV27	NA	TRBJ1-1	13	NA	CASSLRHGSEAFF	TGTGCCAGCAGTTTGCGACACGGCTCTGAAGCTTTCTTT
TRBV4-3	NA	TRBJ2-1	15	NA	CASSQEARTYNEQFF	TGCGCCAGCAGCCAAGAGGCCAGAACCTACAATGAGCAGTTCTTC
TRBV7-9	NA	TRBJ1-5	15	TRBD1	CASSLGQGANQPQHF	TGTGCCAGCAGCTTAGGGCAGGGGGCTAATCAGCCCCAGCATTTT
TRBV7-2	NA	TRBJ2-1	15	NA	CASSLRSSEIHEQFF	TGTGCCAGCAGCTTAAGGAGTTCGGAAATCCATGAGCAGTTCTTC
TRBV7-2	NA	TRBJ1-5	14	NA	CASSEGLSNQPQHF	TGTGCCAGCAGCGAGGGACTTAGCAATCAGCCCCAGCATTTT
TRBV29-1	NA	TRBJ2-7	11	TRBD1	CSVARGPEQYF	TGCAGCGTTGCTAGGGGGCCCGAGCAGTACTTC
TRBV28	NA	TRBJ2-7	15	TRBD2	CASSFRGTRDYEQYF	TGTGCCAGCAGTTTTCGGGGGACTAGAGATTACGAGCAGTACTTC
TRBV5-1	few	TRBJ2-5	13	TRBD1	CASSPDRRETQYF	TGCGCCAGCAGCCCGGACAGGAGGGAGACCCAGTACTTC
TRBV7-9	NA	TRBJ1-2	14	NA	CASSRGLGNYGYTF	TGTGCCAGCAGCCGGGGACTGGGTAACTATGGCTACACCTTC
TRBV6-5	NA	TRBJ1-6	16	TRBD1	CASSYSDRVENSPLHF	TGTGCCAGCAGTTACTCGGACAGGGTGGAAAATTCACCCCTCCACTTT
TRBV10-3	NA	TRBJ2-1	15	NA	CAISEFAGQYNEQFF	TGTGCCATCAGTGAGTTTGCGGGACAGTACAATGAGCAGTTCTTC
TRBV27	NA	TRBJ1-5	15	NA	CASSLLPGSNQPQHF	TGTGCCAGCAGTTTACTTCCAGGGAGCAATCAGCCCCAGCATTTT
TRBV5-1	once	TRBJ2-4	15	TRBD1	CASSPGQALSSFQYF	TGCGCCAGCAGCCCCGGACAGGCCCTGAGTAGCTTTCAGTACTTC
TRBV28	NA	TRBJ1-1	16	NA	CASSLRPQGLGTEAFF	TGTGCCAGCAGTTTAAGGCCCCAGGGTTTAGGGACTGAAGCTTTCTTT
TRBV18	once	TRBJ2-1	15	TRBD1	CASSLDRAANNEQFF	TGTGCCAGCTCACTCGACAGGGCCGCAAACAATGAGCAGTTCTTC
TRBV28	once	TRBJ2-6	14	TRBD1	CASSPGGGANVLTF	TGTGCCAGCAGTCCAGGGGGTGGGGCCAACGTCCTGACTTTC
TRBV5-1	NA	TRBJ2-3	14	TRBD2	CASRSLAGMDTQYF	TGCGCCAGCAGGTCACTAGCGGGTATGGATACGCAGTATTTT
TRBV21-1	NA	TRBJ2-1	13	NA	CDPDRASYNEQFF	TGTGATCCGGACAGGGCCTCCTACAATGAGCAGTTCTTC